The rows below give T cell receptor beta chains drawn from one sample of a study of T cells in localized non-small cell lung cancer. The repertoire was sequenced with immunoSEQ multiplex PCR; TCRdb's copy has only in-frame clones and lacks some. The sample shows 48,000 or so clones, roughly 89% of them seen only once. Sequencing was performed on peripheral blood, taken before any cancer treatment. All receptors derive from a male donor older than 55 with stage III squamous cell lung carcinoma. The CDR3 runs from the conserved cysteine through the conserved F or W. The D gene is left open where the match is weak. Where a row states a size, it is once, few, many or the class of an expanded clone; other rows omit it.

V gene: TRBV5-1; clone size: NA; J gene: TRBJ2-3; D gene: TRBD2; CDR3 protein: CASSLEASGGRGTQYF; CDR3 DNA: TGCGCCAGCAGCTTGGAGGCTAGCGGGGGGCGGGGTACGCAGTATTTT
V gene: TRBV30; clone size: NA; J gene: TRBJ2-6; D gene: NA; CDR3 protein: CAWSVHRPLSGANVLTF; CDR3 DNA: TGTGCCTGGAGTGTTCACAGGCCCCTCTCTGGGGCCAACGTCCTGACTTTC
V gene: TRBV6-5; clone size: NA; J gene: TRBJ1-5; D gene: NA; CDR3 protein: CASSLGHNQPQHF; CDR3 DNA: TGTGCCAGCAGCCTAGGACACAATCAGCCCCAGCATTTT
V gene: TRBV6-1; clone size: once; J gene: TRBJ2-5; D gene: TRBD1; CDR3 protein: CASSDRYRGQETQYF; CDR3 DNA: TGTGCCAGCAGTGACCGATACAGGGGCCAAGAGACCCAGTACTTC
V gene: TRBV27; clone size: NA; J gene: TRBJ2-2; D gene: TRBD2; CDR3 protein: CASRTTSGRSGELFF; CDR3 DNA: TGTGCCAGCAGGACGACTAGCGGGAGATCCGGGGAGCTGTTTTTT
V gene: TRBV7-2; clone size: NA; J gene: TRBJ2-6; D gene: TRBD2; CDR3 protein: CASNYPGLAGSGANVLTF; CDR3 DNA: TGTGCCAGCAACTATCCGGGACTAGCGGGCTCTGGGGCCAACGTCCTGACTTTC
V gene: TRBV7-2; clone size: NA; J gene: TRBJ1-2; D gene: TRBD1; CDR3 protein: CASSLGTGVGGYTF; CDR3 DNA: TGTGCCAGCAGCTTAGGCACAGGGGTTGGTGGCTACACCTTC
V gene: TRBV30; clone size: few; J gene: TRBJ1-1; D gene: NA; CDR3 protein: CAWSVGQAGAEAFF; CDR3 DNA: TGTGCCTGGAGTGTCGGCCAGGCGGGGGCTGAAGCTTTCTTT
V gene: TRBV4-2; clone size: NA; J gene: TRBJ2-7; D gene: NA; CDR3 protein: CASSLGTGYEQYF; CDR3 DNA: TGTGCCAGCAGCTTGGGAACAGGGTACGAGCAGTACTTC
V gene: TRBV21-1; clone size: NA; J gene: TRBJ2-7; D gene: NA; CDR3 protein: CASSKVSRGSEQYF; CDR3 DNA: TGTGCCAGCAGCAAGGTCAGCCGGGGCTCCGAGCAGTACTTC
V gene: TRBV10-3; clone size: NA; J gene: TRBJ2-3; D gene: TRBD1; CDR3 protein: CAMASGTGVPDTQYF; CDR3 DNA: TGTGCCATGGCCTCCGGGACAGGGGTGCCAGATACGCAGTATTTT
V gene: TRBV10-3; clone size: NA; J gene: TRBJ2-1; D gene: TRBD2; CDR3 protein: CAISGLAGKDEQFF; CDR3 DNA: TGTGCCATCAGTGGACTAGCGGGGAAGGATGAGCAGTTCTTC
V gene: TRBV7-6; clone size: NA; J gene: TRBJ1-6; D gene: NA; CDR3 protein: CASSLAQGKNSPLHF; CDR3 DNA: TGTGCCAGCAGCTTAGCGCAGGGGAAGAATTCACCCCTCCACTTT
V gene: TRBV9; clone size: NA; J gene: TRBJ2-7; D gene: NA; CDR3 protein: CASSEGGTTLYEQYF; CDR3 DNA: TGTGCCAGCAGTGAGGGGGGGACGACCCTCTACGAGCAGTACTTC
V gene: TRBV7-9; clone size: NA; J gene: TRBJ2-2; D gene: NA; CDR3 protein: CASSDQDPQPNTGELFF; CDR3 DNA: TGTGCCAGCAGCGATCAGGACCCACAGCCGAACACCGGGGAGCTGTTTTTT
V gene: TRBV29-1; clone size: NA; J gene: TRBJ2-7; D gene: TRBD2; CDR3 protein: CSVTLWGGPFYEQYF; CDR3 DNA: TGCAGCGTCACCCTTTGGGGAGGGCCCTTTTACGAGCAGTACTTC
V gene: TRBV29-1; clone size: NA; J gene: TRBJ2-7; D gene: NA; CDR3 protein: CSVTPDTSYEQYF; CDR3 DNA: TGCAGCGTTACGCCGGACACTTCCTACGAGCAGTACTTC
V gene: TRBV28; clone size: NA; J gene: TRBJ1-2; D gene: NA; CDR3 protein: CASSLDSGINYGYTF; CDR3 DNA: TGTGCCAGCAGCCTTGACAGTGGGATTAACTATGGCTACACCTTC
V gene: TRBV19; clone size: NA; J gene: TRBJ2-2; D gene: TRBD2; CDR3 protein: CASSSNTFFGRAGGELFF; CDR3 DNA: TGTGCCAGTAGTAGTAATACCTTTTTCGGGAGGGCCGGCGGGGAGCTGTTTTTT
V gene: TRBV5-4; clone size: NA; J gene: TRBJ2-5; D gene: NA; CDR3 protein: CASSAGLEETQYF; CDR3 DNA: TGTGCCAGCAGCGCGGGACTGGAAGAGACCCAGTACTTC
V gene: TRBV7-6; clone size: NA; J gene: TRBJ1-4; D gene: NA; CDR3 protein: CASSLEAGEGKLFF; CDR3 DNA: TGTGCCAGCAGCTTAGAGGCCGGGGAGGGAAAACTGTTTTTT
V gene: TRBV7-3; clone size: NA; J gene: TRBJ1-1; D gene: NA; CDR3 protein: CASSSLTAMNTEAFF; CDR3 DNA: TGTGCCAGCAGCTCCTTGACAGCGATGAACACTGAAGCTTTCTTT
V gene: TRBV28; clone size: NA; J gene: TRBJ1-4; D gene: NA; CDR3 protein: CATTVGGAFNEKLFF; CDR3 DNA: TGTGCCACCACCGTTGGGGGGGCATTCAACGAAAAACTGTTTTTT
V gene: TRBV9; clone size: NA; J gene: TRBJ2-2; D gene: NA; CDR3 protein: CASSSERGRGGVVGELFF; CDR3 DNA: TGTGCCAGCAGCTCAGAGAGGGGCAGGGGAGGGGTCGTCGGGGAGCTGTTTTTT
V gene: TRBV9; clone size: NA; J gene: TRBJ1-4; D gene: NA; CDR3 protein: CASSFRAGSRDEKLFF; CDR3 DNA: TGTGCCAGCAGCTTTCGAGCCGGCTCCCGGGATGAAAAACTGTTTTTT
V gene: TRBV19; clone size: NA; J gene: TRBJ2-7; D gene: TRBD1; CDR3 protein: CASSIAGQGPYEQYF; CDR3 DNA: TGTGCCAGTAGTATAGCCGGACAGGGACCCTACGAGCAGTACTTC
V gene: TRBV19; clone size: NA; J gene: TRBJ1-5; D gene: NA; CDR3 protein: CASSMDRGQPQHF; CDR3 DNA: TGTGCCAGTAGTATGGACCGGGGTCAGCCCCAGCATTTT
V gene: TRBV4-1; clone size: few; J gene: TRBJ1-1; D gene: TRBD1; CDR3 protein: CASSQGQGVEAFF; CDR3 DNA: TGCGCCAGCAGCCAAGGACAGGGAGTAGAAGCTTTCTTT
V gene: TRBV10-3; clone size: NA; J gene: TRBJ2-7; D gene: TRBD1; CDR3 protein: CAVRGGQGFYEQYF; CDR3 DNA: TGTGCCGTCAGAGGGGGACAGGGCTTCTACGAGCAGTACTTC
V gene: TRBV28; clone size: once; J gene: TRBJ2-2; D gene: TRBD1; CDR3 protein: CASDRGPTGELFF; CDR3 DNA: TGTGCCAGCGACAGGGGGCCCACCGGGGAGCTGTTTTTT
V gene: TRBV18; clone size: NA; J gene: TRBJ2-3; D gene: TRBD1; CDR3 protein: CASSPTGTGSTDTQYF; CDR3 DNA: TGTGCCAGCTCACCGACCGGGACAGGGAGCACAGATACGCAGTATTTT
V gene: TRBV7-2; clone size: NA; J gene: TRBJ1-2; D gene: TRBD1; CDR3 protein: CASSLEWTGRLNGYTF; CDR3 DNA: TGTGCCAGCAGCCTCGAATGGACAGGACGTTTGAATGGCTACACCTTC
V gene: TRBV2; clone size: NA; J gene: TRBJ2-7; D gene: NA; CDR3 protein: CASRADTDEQYF; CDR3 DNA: TGTGCCAGCCGTGCTGATACCGACGAGCAGTACTTC
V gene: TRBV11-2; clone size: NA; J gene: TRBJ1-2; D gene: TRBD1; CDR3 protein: CASSTDRGGYTF; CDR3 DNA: TGTGCCAGCAGCACTGACAGGGGTGGCTACACCTTC
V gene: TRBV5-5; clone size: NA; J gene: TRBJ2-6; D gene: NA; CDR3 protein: CASSVGRSPGANVLTF; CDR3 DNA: TGTGCCAGCAGCGTAGGACGGTCGCCTGGGGCCAACGTCCTGACTTTC
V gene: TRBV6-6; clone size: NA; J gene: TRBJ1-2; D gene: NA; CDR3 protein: CASSYQGWDGYTF; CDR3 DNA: TGTGCCAGCAGTTATCAGGGGTGGGATGGCTACACCTTC
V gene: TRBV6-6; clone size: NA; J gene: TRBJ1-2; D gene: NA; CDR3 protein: CASSPQRGYTF; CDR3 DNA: TGTGCCAGCAGTCCACAGCGGGGCTACACCTTC
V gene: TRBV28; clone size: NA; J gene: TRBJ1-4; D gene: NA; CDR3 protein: CAGRGATNEKLFF; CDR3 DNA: TGTGCCGGAAGGGGGGCGACTAATGAAAAACTGTTTTTT
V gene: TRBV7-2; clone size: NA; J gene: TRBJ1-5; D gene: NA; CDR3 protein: CASSPQGGNTNQPQHF; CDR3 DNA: TGTGCCAGCAGCCCACAAGGAGGGAATACCAATCAGCCCCAGCATTTT
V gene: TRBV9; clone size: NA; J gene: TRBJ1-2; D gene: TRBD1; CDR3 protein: CASSSRGTGGVENYGYTF; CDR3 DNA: TGTGCCAGCAGCTCCCGAGGGACAGGGGGCGTTGAGAACTATGGCTACACCTTC
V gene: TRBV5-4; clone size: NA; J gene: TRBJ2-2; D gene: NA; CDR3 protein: CASSWYSSGTPQFGELFF; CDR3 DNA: TGTGCCAGCAGCTGGTACTCCTCCGGGACTCCCCAGTTCGGGGAGCTGTTTTTT
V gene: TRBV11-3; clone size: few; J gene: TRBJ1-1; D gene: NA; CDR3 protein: CASSSTQGTEAFF; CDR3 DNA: TGTGCCAGCAGCTCTACCCAGGGCACTGAAGCTTTCTTT
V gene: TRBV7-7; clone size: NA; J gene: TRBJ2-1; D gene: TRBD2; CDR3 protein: CASSPRGGSGEQFF; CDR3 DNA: TGTGCCAGCAGCCCGCGGGGAGGGTCGGGTGAGCAGTTCTTC
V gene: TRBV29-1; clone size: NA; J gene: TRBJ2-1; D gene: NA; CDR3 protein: CSVEVGYEQFF; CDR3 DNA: TGCAGCGTTGAAGTAGGGTATGAGCAGTTCTTC
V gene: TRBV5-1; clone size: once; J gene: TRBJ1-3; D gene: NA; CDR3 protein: CASSMTSGNTIYF; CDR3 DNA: TGCGCCAGTTCCATGACGAGCGGAAACACCATATATTTT